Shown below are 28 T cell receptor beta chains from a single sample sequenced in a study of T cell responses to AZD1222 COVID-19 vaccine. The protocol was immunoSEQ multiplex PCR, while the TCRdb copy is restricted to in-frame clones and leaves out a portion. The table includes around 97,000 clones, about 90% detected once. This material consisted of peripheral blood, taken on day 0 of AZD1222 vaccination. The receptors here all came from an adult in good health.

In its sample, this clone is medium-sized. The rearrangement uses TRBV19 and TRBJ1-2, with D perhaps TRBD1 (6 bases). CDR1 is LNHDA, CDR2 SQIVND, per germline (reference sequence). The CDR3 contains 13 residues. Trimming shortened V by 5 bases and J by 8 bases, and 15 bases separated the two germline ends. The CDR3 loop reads CASSSLQGRGYTF. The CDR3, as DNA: TGTGCCAGTAGTTCCCTACAGGGACGCGGCTACACCTTC.

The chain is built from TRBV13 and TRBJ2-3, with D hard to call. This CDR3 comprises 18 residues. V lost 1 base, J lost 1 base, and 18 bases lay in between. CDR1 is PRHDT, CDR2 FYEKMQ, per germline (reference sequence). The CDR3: CASSLATIGASGTDTQYF. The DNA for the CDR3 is TGTGCCAGCAGCTTAGCAACCATCGGTGCGAGTGGCACAGATACGCAGTATTTT. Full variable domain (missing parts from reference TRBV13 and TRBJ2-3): AAGVIQSPRHLIKEKRETATLKCYPIPRHDTVYWYQQGPGQDPQFLISFYEKMQSDKGSIPDRFSAQQFSDYHSELNMSSLELGDSALYFCASSLATIGASGTDTQYFGPGTRLTVL.

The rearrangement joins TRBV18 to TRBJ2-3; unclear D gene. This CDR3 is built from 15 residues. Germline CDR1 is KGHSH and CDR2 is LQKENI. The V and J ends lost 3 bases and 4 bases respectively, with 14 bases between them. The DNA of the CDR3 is TGTGCCAGCTCACCCCTTACTCAAGCCCCAGATACGCAGTATTTT. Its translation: CASSPLTQAPDTQYF.

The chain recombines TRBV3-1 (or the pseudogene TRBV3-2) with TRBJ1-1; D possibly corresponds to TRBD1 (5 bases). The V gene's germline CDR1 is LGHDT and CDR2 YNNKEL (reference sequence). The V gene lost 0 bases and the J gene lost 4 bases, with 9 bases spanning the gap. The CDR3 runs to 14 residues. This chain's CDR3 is CASSQDLGGTEAFF. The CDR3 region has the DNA TGTGCCAGCAGCCAAGATCTCGGGGGCACTGAAGCTTTCTTT.

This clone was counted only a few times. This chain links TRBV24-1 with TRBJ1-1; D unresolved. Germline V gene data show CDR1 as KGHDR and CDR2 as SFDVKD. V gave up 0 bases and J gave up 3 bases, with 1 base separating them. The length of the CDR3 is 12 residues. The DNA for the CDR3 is TGTGCCACCAGTGATTTGGACACTGAAGCTTTCTTT. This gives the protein CATSDLDTEAFF.

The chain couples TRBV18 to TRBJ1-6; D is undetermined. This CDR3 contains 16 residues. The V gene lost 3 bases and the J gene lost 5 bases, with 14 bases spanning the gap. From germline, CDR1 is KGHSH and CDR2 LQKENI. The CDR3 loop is CASSPQVSSDNSPLHF. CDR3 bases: TGTGCCAGCTCACCTCAGGTATCCTCAGATAATTCACCCCTCCACTTT.

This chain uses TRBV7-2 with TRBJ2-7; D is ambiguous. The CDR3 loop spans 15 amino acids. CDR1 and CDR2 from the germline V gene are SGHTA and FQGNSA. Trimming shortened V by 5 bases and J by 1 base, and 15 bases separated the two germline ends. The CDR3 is CASSLRVGNSYEQYF. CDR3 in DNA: TGTGCCAGCAGCCTCAGAGTGGGCAATTCCTACGAGCAGTACTTC.

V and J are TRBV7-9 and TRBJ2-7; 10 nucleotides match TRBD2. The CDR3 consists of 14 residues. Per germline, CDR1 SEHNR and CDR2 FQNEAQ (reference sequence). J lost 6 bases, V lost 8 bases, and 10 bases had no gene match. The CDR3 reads CASQQASGSSEQYF. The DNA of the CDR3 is TGTGCCAGCCAACAGGCTAGCGGGAGTAGCGAGCAGTACTTC.

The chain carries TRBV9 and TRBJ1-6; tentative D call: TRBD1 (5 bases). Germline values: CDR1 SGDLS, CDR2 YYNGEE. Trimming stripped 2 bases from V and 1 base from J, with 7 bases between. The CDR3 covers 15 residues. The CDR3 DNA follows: TGTGCCAGCAGCGTCGGGGGGTCCTATAATTCACCCCTCCACTTT. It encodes CASSVGGSYNSPLHF.

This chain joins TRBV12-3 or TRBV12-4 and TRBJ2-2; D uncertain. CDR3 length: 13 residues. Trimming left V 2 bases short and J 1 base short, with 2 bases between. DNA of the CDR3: TGTGCCAGCAGTTTACAGAACACCGGGGAGCTGTTTTTT. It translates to CASSLQNTGELFF.

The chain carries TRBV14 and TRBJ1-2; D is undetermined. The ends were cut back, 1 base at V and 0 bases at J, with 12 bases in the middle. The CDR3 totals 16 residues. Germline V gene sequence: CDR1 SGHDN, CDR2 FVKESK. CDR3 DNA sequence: TGTGCCAGCAGCCAAGTTTTACACCCTTCTAACTATGGCTACACCTTC. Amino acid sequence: CASSQVLHPSNYGYTF.

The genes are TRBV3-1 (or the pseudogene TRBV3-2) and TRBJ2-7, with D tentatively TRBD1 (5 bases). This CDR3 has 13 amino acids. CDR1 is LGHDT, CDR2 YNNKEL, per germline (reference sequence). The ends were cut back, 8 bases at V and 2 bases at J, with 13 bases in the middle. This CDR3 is CASRRQDTYEQYF. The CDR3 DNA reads TGTGCCAGCCGACGTCAGGACACCTACGAGCAGTACTTC.

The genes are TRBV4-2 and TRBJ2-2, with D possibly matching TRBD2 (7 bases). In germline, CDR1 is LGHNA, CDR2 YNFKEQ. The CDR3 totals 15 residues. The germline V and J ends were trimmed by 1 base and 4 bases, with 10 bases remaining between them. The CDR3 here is CASSQGGGPTGELFF. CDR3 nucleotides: TGTGCCAGCAGCCAAGGGGGGGGCCCCACCGGGGAGCTGTTTTTT.

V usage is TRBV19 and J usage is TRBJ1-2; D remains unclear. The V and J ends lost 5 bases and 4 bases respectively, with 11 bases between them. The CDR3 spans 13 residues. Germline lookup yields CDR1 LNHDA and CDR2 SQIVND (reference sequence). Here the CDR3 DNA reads TGTGCCAGTAGTGCTCAGGAAGGCTATGGCTACACCTTC. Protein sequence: CASSAQEGYGYTF. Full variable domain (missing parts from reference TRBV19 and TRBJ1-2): DGGITQSPKYLFRKEGQNVTLSCEQNLNHDAMYWYRQDPGQGLRLIYYSQIVNDFQKGDIAEGYSVSREKKESFPLTVTSAQKNPTAFYLCASSAQEGYGYTFGSGTRLTVV.

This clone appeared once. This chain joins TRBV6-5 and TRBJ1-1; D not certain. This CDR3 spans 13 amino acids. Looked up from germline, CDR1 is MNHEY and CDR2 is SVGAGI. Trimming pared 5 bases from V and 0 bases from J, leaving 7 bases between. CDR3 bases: TGTGCCAGCAGTCCTCAGGTGAACACTGAAGCTTTCTTT. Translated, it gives CASSPQVNTEAFF.

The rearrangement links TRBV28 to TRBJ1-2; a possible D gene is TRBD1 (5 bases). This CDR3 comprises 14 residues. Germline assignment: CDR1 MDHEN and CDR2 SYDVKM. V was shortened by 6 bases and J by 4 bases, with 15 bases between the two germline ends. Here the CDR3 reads CASSSTGPSYGYTF. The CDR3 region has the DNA TGTGCCAGCAGCTCGACGGGACCGAGCTATGGCTACACCTTC.

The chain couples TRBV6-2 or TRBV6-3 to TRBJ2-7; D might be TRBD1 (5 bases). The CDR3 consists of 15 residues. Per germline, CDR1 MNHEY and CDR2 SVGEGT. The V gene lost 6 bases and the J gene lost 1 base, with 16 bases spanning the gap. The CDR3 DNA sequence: TGTGCCAGCAGCCCCCAGGGAACACCTTCCTACGAGCAGTACTTC. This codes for CASSPQGTPSYEQYF.

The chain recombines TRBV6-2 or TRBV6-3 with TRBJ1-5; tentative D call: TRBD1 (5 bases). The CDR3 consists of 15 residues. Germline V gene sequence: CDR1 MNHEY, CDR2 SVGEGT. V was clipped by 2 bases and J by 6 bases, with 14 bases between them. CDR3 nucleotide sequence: TGTGCCAGCAGTTACGAGGGGACGGAGGGTCAGCCCCAGCATTTT. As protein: CASSYEGTEGQPQHF.

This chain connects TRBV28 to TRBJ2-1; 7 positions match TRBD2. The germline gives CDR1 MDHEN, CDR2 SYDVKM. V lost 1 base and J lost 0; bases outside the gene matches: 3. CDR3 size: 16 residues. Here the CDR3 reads CASSLLVAGSYNEQFF. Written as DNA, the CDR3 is TGTGCCAGCAGTTTATTGGTAGCGGGCTCCTACAATGAGCAGTTCTTC.

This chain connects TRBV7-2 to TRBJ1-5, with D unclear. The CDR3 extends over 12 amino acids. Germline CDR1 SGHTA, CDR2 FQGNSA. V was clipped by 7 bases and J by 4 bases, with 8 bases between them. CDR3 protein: CASTEGNQPQHF. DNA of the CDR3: TGTGCCAGCACCGAGGGTAATCAGCCCCAGCATTTT.

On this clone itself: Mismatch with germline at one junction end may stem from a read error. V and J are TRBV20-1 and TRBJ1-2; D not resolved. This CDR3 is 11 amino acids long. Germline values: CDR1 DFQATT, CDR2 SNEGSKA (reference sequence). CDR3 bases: TGCAGTGCTAATATCGACTATGTCTACACCTTC. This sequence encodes CSANIDYVYTF.

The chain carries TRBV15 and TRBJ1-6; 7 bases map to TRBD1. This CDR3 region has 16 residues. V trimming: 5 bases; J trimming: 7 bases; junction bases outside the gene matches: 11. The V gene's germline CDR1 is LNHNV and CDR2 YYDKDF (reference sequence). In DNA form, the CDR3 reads TGTGCCACCAGCTCACGAGGGGGACAGCCCAATTCACCCCTCCACTTT. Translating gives CATSSRGGQPNSPLHF.

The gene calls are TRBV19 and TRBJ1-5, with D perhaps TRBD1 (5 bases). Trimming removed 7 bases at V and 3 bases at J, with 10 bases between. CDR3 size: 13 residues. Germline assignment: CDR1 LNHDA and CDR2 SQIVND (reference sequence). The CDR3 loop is CASTVQVNQPQHF. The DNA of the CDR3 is TGTGCCAGTACTGTACAGGTCAATCAGCCCCAGCATTTT.

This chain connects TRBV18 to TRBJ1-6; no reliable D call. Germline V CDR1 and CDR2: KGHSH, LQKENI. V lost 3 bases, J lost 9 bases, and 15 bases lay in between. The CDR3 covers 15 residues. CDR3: CASSPEGPSFSPLHF. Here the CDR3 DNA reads TGTGCCAGCTCACCCGAGGGCCCGAGTTTTTCACCCCTCCACTTT.

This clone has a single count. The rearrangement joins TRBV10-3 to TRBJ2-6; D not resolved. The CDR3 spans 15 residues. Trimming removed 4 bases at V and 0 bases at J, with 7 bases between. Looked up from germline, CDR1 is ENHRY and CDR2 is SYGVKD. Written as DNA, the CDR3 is TGTGCCATCAGTGGGATTTACTCTGGGGCCAACGTCCTGACTTTC. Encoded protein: CAISGIYSGANVLTF.

The DNA of the CDR3 is TGTGCCAGCAGCCAAGCGGTAGCGGGAGGGGGGGAGCAGTTCTTC. Its translation is CASSQAVAGGGEQFF. This rearrangement joins TRBV3-1 (or the pseudogene TRBV3-2) to TRBJ2-1; 11 nucleotides match TRBD2. CDR3 length: 15 residues. The J segment lost 10 bases and the V segment lost 1 base, leaving 6 bases of the junction unmatched. Germline values: CDR1 LGHDT, CDR2 YNNKEL (reference sequence).

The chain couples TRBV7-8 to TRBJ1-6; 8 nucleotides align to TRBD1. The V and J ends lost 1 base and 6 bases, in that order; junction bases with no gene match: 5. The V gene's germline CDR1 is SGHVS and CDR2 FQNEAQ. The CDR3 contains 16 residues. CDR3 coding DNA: TGTGCCAGCAGCTTAGTTCAGGGGGCAGGTAATTCACCCCTCCACTTT. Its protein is CASSLVQGAGNSPLHF.

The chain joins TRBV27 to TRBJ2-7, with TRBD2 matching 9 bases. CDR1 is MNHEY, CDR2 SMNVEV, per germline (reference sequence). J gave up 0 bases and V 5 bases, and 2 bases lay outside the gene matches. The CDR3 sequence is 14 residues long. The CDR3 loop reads CASSETSGSYEQYF. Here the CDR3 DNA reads TGTGCCAGCAGTGAGACTAGCGGCTCCTACGAGCAGTACTTC.